This TCR beta chain was retrieved from a study of T cell changes during pregnancy in multiple sclerosis. This CDR3 is 18 amino acids long. With 4 bases clipped from V and 8 bases from J, the junction kept 20 bases outside the gene matches. CDR1 is SGHRS and CDR2 is YFSETQ in the germline V gene. Only in-frame clones appear in the TCRdb table, and some are missing; sequencing was by immunoSEQ multiplex PCR. The table records roughly 110,000 clones, around 93% of them present only once. This TCR was recovered from a female donor with multiple sclerosis, enrolled in a pregnancy study. Sequenced here: peripheral blood, sampled after pregnancy. The chain is built from TRBV5-1 and TRBJ1-3; 8 bases match TRBD1. For the CDR3, the DNA is TGCGCCAGCAGCCAGTGGATACAGGGGGAACCCTCTGGGGACACCATATATTTT. Translated, it gives CASSQWIQGEPSGDTIYF.